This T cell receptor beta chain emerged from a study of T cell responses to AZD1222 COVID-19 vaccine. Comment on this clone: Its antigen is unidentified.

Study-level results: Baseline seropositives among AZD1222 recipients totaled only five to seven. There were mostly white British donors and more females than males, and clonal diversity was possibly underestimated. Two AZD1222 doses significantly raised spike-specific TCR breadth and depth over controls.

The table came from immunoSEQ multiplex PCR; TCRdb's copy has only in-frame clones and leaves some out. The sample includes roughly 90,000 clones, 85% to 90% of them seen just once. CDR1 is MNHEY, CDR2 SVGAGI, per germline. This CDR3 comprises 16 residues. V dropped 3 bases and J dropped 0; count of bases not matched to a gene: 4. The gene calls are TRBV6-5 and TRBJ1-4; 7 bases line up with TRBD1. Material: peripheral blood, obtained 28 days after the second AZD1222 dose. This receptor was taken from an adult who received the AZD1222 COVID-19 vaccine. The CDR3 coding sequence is TGTGCCAGCAGTTATCGCGGGACAGCAACTAATGAAAAACTGTTTTTT. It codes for CASSYRGTATNEKLFF.